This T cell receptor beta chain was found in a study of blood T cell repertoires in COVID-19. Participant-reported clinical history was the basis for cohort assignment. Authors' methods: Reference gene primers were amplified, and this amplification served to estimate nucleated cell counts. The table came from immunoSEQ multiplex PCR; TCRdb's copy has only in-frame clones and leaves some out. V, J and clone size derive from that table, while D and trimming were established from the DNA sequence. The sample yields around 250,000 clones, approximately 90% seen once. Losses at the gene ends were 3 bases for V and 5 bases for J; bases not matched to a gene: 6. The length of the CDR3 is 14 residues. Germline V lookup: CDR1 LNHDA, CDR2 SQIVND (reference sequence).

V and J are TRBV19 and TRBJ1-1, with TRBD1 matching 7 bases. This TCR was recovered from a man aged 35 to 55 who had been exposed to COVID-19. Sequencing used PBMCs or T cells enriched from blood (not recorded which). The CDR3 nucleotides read TGTGCCAGTAGTATGAACAGGGGTTTAACTGAAGCTTTCTTT. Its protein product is CASSMNRGLTEAFF.